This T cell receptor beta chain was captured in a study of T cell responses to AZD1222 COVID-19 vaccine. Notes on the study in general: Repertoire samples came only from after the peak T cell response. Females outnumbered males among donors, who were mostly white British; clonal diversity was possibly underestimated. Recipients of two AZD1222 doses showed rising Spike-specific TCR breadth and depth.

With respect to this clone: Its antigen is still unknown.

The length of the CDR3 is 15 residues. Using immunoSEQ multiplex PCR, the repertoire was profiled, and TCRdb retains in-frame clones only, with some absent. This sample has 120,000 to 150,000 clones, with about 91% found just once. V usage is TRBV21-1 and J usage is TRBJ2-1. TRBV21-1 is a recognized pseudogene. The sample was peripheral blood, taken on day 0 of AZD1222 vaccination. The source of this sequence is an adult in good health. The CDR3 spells CASREGTRSYNEQFF. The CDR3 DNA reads TGTGCCAGCAGGGAAGGGACCCGCTCCTACAATGAGCAGTTCTTC.